One sample yielded the 10 T cell receptor beta chains listed below, sequenced in a study of blood T cell repertoires in COVID-19. TCRdb keeps only in-frame clones here, not all; method: immunoSEQ multiplex PCR. Of more than 65,000 clones listed, 75% to 90% are singletons. Sequenced sample: peripheral blood. These receptor sequences come from a man older than 75 with acute or convalescent COVID-19.

V gene TRBV6-5 combines with J gene TRBJ1-1, with a tentative D call TRBD1 (6 bases). CDR3 length: 15 residues. Germline V gene sequence: CDR1 MNHEY, CDR2 SVGAGI. Trimming shortened V by 4 bases and J by 2 bases, and 14 bases separated the two germline ends. The CDR3 protein is CASSFRDTINTEAFF. The CDR3 nucleotides are TGTGCCAGCAGTTTCCGGGACACGATAAACACTGAAGCTTTCTTT.

The chain employs TRBV6-5 and TRBJ2-7; perhaps TRBD1 as D (6 bases). The CDR3 runs to 16 residues. The V end was cut by 2 bases, the J end by 3 bases, with 17 bases between. The germline V gene encodes CDR1 MNHEY and CDR2 SVGAGI. The CDR3 region has the DNA TGTGCCAGCAGTTACGACCCGGACAGTTTTTACTACGAGCAGTACTTC. Protein: CASSYDPDSFYYEQYF.

The chain has TRBV25-1 and TRBJ2-7; TRBD1 is a possible D gene (7 bases). V dropped 3 bases and J dropped 7 bases, with 13 bases sitting between them. Germline V gene sequence: CDR1 MGHDK, CDR2 SYGVNS. The CDR3 is 13 amino acids. In nucleotides, the CDR3 is TGTGCCAGCAGTGAGACAGGGAGGAGGGAGCAGTACTTC. Its protein product is CASSETGRREQYF.

The chain couples TRBV5-6 to TRBJ1-4; D remains ambiguous. Per the germline V gene, CDR1 is SGHDT and CDR2 is YYEEEE. V lost 0 bases and J 8 bases, leaving 8 bases between the germline ends. The CDR3 consists of 13 residues. As DNA, the CDR3 is TGTGCCAGCAGCTTGGGGGCAGCCGAAAAACTGTTTTTT. Its protein product is CASSLGAAEKLFF.

The genes are TRBV28 and TRBJ1-2; the D gene is possibly TRBD1 (6 bases). The CDR3 has 14 amino acids. Trimming took off 1 base at V and 4 bases at J, with 10 bases between the two ends. CDR1 MDHEN and CDR2 SYDVKM come from the germline V gene. This chain's CDR3 is CASSLSGQIYGYTF. In DNA form, the CDR3 reads TGTGCCAGCAGTTTATCCGGACAGATCTATGGCTACACCTTC.

This clone appeared once. The gene calls are TRBV7-9 and TRBJ1-1; no firm D call. The CDR3 totals 16 residues. Germline V gene sequence: CDR1 SEHNR, CDR2 FQNEAQ (reference sequence). V dropped 1 base and J dropped 0 bases, with 12 bases sitting between them. The CDR3 DNA sequence: TGTGCCAGCAGCTTAGACAAAGTCCTCTTGAACACTGAAGCTTTCTTT. Translating it yields CASSLDKVLLNTEAFF.

The J gene is TRBJ1-6, the V gene TRBV5-5, with TRBD1 matching over 10 bases. The V gene end was trimmed by 0 bases and the J gene end by 13 bases; junction bases not matched to a gene: 4. This CDR3 has 14 residues. Germline CDR1 reads SGHKS; CDR2 reads YYEKEE (reference sequence). DNA for the CDR3: TGTGCCAGCAGCTTGGAGGGACAGGGGTCCCCCCTCCACTTT. The encoded protein is CASSLEGQGSPLHF.

This chain uses TRBV5-1 with TRBJ2-7; perhaps TRBD1 as D (6 bases). Germline V CDR1 and CDR2: SGHRS, YFSETQ. Trimming stripped 8 bases from V and 4 bases from J, with 16 bases between. The CDR3 is 13 amino acids. CDR3 in amino acids: CARGGKRAYEQYF. In nucleotides, the CDR3 is TGCGCCAGAGGGGGAAAGAGGGCTTACGAGCAGTACTTC.

This sequence joins TRBV7-9 and TRBJ2-1; TRBD2 matches at 8 bases. Germline-derived CDR1 and CDR2 are SEHNR and FQNEAQ (reference sequence). V shed 3 bases, J shed 13 bases, and the junction held 11 bases outside the gene matches. The CDR3 sequence is 14 residues long. The CDR3 loop is CASSFHDGAGGQFF. CDR3 bases: TGTGCCAGCAGCTTCCACGACGGGGCGGGAGGCCAGTTCTTC.

V gene TRBV2 combines with J gene TRBJ2-7, with 11 bases identical to TRBD2. The junction had 2 bases not matched to a gene; V was cut back by 7 bases and J by 3 bases. This CDR3 is 13 amino acids long. The germline V gene has CDR1 SNHLY and CDR2 FYNNEI. The CDR3 DNA reads as TGTGCCAGCACCGGACTAGCGGGCTACGAGCAGTACTTC. It translates to CASTGLAGYEQYF.